This T cell receptor (beta chain) was retrieved from a study of blood T cell repertoires in COVID-19. Across the whole study: COVID-19 samples, acute and convalescent, were from the United States, Italy and Spain. Sample material is recorded as cDNA or gDNA derived from T cells, B-cell-depleted T cells, or PBMCs.

Trimming left V 5 bases short and J 5 bases short, with 12 bases between. CDR1 is MNHEY, CDR2 SVGEGT, per germline. CDR3 size: 13 residues. Original methodology: Amplification of reference gene primers was used by the study to estimate nucleated cell counts. The assay was immunoSEQ multiplex PCR, and TCRdb's table has in-frame clones only and misses some. That table supplies the V and J calls and clone size; D and trimming were determined from the DNA. Of 650,000 to 800,000 clones in the sample, about 90% are singletons; the top ten hold under 0.3%. This chain uses TRBV6-2 or TRBV6-3 with TRBJ1-2; the D gene is possibly TRBD1 (5 bases). The sequenced sample was peripheral blood. The sequence derives from a woman aged 18-29 years with acute or convalescent COVID-19. CDR3 sequence reads: CASSRDGRYGYTF. As DNA, the CDR3 is TGTGCCAGCAGTCGGGACGGGAGATATGGCTACACCTTC.